The 9 T cell receptor beta chains reported below all come from one sample, sequenced in a study of CD8 T cells in Susac syndrome. Reverse transcription used roughly 0.45 to 1 ug RNA and random hexamers. TCRdb re-called the immunoSEQ multiplex PCR reads through MiXCR, storing one row per CDR3 protein. The sample records about 150,000 distinct CDR3 sequences, 95% to 96% being singletons. Specimen: CD8+ T cells from PBMCs. Receptor source: a human donor with multiple sclerosis.

The chain couples TRBV6-5 to TRBJ2-5, with TRBD1 matching over 7 bases. V dropped 6 bases and J dropped 6; count of bases not matched to a gene: 7. Per germline, CDR1 MNHEY and CDR2 SVGAGI. The CDR3 sequence is 13 residues long. Here the CDR3 DNA reads TGTGCCAGCAGCCGCGACAGGGCCAAGACCCAGTACTTC. This gives the protein CASSRDRAKTQYF.

V usage is TRBV20-1 and J usage is TRBJ2-7; D is ambiguous. Trimming took 2 bases from V and 2 from J, leaving 16 bases between them. CDR1 is DFQATT, CDR2 SNEGSKA, per germline (reference sequence). This CDR3 comprises 15 residues. CDR3 residues: CSARHPGTSTYEQYV. The DNA for the CDR3 is TGCAGTGCTAGACATCCAGGCACCTCCACCTACGAGCAGTACGTC.

This rearrangement joins TRBV27 to TRBJ1-1, with D hard to call. Trimming removed 3 bases at V and 6 bases at J, with 11 bases between. The length of the CDR3 is 13 residues. CDR1 and CDR2 from the germline V gene are MNHEY and SMNVEV (reference sequence). CDR3 nucleotide sequence: TGTGCCAGCAGTTTTAGTCCCCTTTCTGAAGCTTTCTTT. It specifies CASSFSPLSEAFF.

In its sample, this clonotype was seen once. The CDR3 sequence is CASRAGSYEQYF. Here the CDR3 DNA reads TGTGCCAGCAGGGCGGGATCCTACGAGCAGTACTTC. The chain joins TRBV4-2 to TRBJ2-7; tentative D call: TRBD2 (6 bases). The CDR3 is 12 amino acids. The germline gives CDR1 LGHNA, CDR2 YNFKEQ. V lost 6 bases, J lost 1 base, and 7 bases lay in between.

The rearrangement uses TRBV3-1 and TRBJ2-3, with D possibly being TRBD2 (5 bases). The CDR3 totals 21 residues. V was pared by 0 bases and J by 0 bases, with 25 bases between. CDR1 is LGHDT and CDR2 is YNNKEL in the germline V gene (reference sequence). CDR3 DNA: TGTGCCAGCAGCCAAGATCGTGAAAAGTCTTTTGGACTCTTCAGCACAGATACGCAGTATTTT. Encoded protein: CASSQDREKSFGLFSTDTQYF.

J is TRBJ2-3 and V is TRBV11-2, with unresolved D. Germline V gene sequence: CDR1 SGHAT, CDR2 FQNNGV. This CDR3 region has 12 residues. Deletions cut 7 bases from V and 4 bases from J, with 9 bases between. CDR3 sequence reads: CASTPASDTQYF. CDR3 in DNA: TGTGCCAGCACCCCTGCCTCAGATACGCAGTATTTT.

V usage is TRBV20-1 and J usage is TRBJ2-1, with TRBD2 identical over 15 bases. Germline V gene lookup returns CDR1 DFQATT and CDR2 SNEGSKA (reference sequence). The CDR3 totals 15 residues. The junction had 7 bases not matched to a gene; V was cut back by 6 bases and J by 7 bases. The CDR3 DNA follows: TGCAGTGCCCTAGGGACTAGCGGGGGGTCGAATGAGCAGTTCTTC. Translated, it gives CSALGTSGGSNEQFF.

This clonotype occurred once. This chain uses TRBV20-1 with TRBJ2-7, with 7 bases aligning to TRBD1. J lost 5 bases, V lost 5 bases, and 15 bases had no gene match. The CDR3 consists of 15 residues. From germline, CDR1 is DFQATT and CDR2 SNEGSKA (reference sequence). The CDR3 bases are TGCAGTGCTTCCTTCCGGGACAGTGGACACCACGAGCAGTACTTC. It yields the protein CSASFRDSGHHEQYF.

The V call is TRBV3-1, the J call TRBJ2-7; D unclear. The CDR3 is 16 residues long. Trimming cost V 0 bases and J 0 bases, with 12 bases left between them. The germline V gene encodes CDR1 LGHDT and CDR2 YNNKEL (reference sequence). CDR3 in amino acids: CASSQEGRLFSYEQYF. The CDR3 DNA reads as TGTGCCAGCAGCCAAGAAGGTCGGCTCTTCTCCTACGAGCAGTACTTC.